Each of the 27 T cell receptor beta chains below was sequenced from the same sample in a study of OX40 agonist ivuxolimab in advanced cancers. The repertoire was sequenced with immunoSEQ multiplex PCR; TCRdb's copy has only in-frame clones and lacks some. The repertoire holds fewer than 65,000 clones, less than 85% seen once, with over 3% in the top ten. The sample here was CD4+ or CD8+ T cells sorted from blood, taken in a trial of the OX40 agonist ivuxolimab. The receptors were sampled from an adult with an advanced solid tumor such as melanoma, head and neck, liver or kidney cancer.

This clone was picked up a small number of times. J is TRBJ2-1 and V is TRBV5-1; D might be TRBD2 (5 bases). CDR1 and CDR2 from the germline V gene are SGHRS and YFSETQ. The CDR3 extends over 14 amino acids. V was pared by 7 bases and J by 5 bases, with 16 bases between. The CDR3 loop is CASYMGVGNNEQFF. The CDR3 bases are TGCGCCAGCTACATGGGAGTCGGTAACAATGAGCAGTTCTTC.

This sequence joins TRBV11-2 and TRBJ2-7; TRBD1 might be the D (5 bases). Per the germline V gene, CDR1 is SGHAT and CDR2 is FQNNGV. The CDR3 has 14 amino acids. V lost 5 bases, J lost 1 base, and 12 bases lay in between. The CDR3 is CASSPGATSYEQYF. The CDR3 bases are TGTGCCAGCAGCCCTGGGGCTACATCCTACGAGCAGTACTTC.

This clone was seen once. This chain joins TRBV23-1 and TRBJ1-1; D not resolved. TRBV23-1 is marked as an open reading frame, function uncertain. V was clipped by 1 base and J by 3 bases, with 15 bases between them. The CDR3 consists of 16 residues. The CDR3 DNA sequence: TGCGCCAGCAGTCAATTTTGGACTCACTGGGACACTGAAGCTTTCTTT. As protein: CASSQFWTHWDTEAFF.

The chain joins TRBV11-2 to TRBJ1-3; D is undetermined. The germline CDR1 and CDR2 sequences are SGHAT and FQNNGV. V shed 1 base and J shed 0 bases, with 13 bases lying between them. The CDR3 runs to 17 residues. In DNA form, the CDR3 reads TGTGCCAGCAGCTTAGCTAAGAGATGGACCTCTGGAAACACCATATATTTT. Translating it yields CASSLAKRWTSGNTIYF.

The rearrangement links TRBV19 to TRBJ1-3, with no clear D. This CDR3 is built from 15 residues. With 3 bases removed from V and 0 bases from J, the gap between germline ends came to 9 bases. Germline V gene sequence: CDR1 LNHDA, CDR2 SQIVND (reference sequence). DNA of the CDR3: TGTGCCAGTAGTATCAGCAGCAGCTCTGGAAACACCATATATTTT. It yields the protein CASSISSSSGNTIYF.

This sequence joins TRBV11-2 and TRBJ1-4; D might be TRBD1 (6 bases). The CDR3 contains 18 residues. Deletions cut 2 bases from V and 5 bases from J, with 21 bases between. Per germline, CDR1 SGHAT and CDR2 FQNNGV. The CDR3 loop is CASSLSIGGRGRNEKLFF. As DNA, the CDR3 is TGTGCCAGCAGCTTATCGATTGGGGGCAGGGGCCGGAATGAAAAACTGTTTTTT.

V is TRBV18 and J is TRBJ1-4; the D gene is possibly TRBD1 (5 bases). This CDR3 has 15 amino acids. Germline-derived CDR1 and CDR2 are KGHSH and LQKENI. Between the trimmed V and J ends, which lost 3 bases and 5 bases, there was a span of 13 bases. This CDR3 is CASSPPGRRNEKLFF. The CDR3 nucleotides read TGTGCCAGCTCACCTCCAGGGAGAAGAAATGAAAAACTGTTTTTT.

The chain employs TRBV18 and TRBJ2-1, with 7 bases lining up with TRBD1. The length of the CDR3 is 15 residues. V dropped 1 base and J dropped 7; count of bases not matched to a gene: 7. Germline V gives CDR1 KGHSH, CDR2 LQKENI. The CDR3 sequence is CASSPQGTDKNEQFF. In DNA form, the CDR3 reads TGTGCCAGCTCACCACAGGGGACAGATAAGAATGAGCAGTTCTTC.

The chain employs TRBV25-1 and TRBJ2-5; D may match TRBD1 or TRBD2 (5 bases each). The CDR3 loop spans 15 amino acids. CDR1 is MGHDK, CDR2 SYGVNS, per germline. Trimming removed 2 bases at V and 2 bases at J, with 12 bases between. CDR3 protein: CASSERGARQETQYF. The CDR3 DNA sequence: TGTGCCAGCAGTGAACGAGGGGCGCGGCAAGAGACCCAGTACTTC. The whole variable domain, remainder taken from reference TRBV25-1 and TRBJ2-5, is EADIYQTPRYLVIGTGKKITLECSQTMGHDKMYWYQQDPGMELHLIHYSYGVNSTEKGDLSSESTVSRIRTEHFPLTLESARPSHTSQYLCASSERGARQETQYFGPGTRLLVL.

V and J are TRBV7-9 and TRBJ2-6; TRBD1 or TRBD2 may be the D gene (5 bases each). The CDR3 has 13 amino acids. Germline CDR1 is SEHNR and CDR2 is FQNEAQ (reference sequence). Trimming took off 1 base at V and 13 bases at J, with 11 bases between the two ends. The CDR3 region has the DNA TGTGCCAGCAGCTTAGTAGGGGAGCAGGTCCTGACTTTC. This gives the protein CASSLVGEQVLTF.

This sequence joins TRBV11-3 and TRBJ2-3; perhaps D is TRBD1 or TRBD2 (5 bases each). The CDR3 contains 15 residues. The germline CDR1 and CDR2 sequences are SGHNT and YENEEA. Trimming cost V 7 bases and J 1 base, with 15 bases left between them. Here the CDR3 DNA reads TGTGCCAGCATGGGGGTAGGACGCCGCACAGATACGCAGTATTTT. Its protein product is CASMGVGRRTDTQYF.

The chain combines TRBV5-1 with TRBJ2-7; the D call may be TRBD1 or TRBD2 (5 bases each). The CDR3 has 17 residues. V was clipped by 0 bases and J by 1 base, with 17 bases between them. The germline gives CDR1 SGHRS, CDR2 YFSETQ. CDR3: CASSLVIGARGSYEQYF. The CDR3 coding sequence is TGCGCCAGCAGCTTGGTAATCGGGGCGAGAGGATCCTACGAGCAGTACTTC.

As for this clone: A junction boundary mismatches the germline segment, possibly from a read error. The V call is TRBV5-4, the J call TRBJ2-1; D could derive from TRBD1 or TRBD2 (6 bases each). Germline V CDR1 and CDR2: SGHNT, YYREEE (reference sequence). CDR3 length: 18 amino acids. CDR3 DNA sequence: TGCGCCAGCAGCCAAGCCGTATGGAGGGCCCCGGGGGCAAATGAGCAGTTCTTC. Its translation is CASSQAVWRAPGANEQFF. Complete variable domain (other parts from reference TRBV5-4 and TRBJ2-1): ETGVTQSPTHLIKTRGQQVTLRCSSQSGHNTVSWYQQALGQGPQFIFQYYREEENGRGNFPPRFSGLQFPNYSSELNVNALELDDSALYLCASSQAVWRAPGANEQFFGPGTRLTVL.

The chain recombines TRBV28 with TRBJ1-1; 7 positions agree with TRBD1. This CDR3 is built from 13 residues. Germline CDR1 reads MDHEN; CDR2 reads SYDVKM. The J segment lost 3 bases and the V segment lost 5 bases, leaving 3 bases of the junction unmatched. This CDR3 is CASSPDRDTEAFF. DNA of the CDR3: TGTGCCAGCAGTCCTGACAGGGACACTGAAGCTTTCTTT.

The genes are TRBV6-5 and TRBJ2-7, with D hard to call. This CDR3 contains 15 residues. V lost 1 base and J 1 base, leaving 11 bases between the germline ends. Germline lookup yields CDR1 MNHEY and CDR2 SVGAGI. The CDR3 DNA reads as TGTGCCAGCAGTTACTTGAACACCGGATCCTACGAGCAGTACTTC. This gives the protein CASSYLNTGSYEQYF.

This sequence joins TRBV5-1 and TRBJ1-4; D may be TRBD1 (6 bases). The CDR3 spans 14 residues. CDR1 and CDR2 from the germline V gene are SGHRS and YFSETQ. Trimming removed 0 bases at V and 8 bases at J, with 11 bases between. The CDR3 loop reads CASSLVRGEEKLFF. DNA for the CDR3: TGCGCCAGCAGCTTGGTCAGGGGCGAGGAAAAACTGTTTTTT.

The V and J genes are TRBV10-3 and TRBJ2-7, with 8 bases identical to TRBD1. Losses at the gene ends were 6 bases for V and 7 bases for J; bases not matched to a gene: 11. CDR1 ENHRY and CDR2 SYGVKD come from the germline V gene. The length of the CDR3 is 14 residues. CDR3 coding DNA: TGTGCCATCAGCCGGACAGGGCCGACGGGAGAGCAGTACTTC. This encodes CAISRTGPTGEQYF.

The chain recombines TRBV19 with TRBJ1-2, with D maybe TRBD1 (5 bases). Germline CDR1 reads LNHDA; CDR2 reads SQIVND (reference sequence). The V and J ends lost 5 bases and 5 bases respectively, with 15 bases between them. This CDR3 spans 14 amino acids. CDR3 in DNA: TGTGCCAGTAGTGTTACAGGAGGGGTTTATGGCTACACCTTC. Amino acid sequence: CASSVTGGVYGYTF. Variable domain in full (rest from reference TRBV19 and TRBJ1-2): DGGITQSPKYLFRKEGQNVTLSCEQNLNHDAMYWYRQDPGQGLRLIYYSQIVNDFQKGDIAEGYSVSREKKESFPLTVTSAQKNPTAFYLCASSVTGGVYGYTFGSGTRLTVV.

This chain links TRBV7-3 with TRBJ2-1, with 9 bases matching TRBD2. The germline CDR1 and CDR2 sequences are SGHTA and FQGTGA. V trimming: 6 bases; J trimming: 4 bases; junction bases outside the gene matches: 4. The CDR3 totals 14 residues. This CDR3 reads CASRASGVYNEQFF. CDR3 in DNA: TGTGCCAGCAGGGCTAGCGGGGTTTACAATGAGCAGTTCTTC.

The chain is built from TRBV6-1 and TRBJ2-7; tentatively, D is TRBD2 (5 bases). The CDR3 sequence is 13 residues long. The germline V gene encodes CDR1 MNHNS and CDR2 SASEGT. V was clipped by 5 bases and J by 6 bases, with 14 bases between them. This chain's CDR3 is CASSLRERREQYF. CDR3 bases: TGTGCCAGCAGTTTGAGGGAACGGCGCGAGCAGTACTTC.

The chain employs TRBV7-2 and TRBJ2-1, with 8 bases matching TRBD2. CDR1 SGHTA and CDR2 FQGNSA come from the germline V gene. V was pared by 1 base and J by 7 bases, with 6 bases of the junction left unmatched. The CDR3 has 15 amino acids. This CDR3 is CASSLVGSGGNEQFF. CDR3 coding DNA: TGTGCCAGCAGCTTAGTTGGGAGCGGGGGTAATGAGCAGTTCTTC.

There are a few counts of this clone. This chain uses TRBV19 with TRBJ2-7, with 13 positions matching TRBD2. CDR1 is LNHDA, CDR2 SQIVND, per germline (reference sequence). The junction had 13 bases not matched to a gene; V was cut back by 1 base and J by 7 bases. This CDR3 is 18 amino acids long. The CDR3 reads CASSIGWYRTSGRDEQYF. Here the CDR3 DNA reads TGTGCCAGTAGTATAGGCTGGTACAGGACTAGCGGGAGAGATGAGCAGTACTTC.

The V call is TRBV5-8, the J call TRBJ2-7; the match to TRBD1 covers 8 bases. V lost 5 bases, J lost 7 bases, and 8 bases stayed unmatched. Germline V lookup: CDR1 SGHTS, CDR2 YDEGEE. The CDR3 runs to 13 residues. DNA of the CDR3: TGTGCCAGCAGACCCAGGGGGCTAAGTGAGCAGTACTTC. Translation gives CASRPRGLSEQYF.

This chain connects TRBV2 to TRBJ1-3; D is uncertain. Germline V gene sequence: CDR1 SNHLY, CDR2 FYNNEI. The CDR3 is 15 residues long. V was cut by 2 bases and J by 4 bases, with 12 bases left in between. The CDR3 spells CASSERRPAGNTIYF. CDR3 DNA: TGTGCCAGCAGTGAAAGGAGGCCCGCGGGAAACACCATATATTTT.

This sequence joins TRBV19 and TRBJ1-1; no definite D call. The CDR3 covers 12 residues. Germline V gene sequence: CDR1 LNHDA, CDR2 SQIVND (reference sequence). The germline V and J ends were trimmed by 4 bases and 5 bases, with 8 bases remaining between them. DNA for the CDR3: TGTGCCAGTAGTAATTGGGATACTGAAGCTTTCTTT. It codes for CASSNWDTEAFF.

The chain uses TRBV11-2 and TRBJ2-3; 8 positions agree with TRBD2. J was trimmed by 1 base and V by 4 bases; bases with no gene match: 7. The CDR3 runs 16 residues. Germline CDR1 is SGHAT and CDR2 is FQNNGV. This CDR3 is CASSSQSGGGTDTQYF. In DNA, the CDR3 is TGTGCCAGCAGCTCCCAAAGCGGGGGAGGCACAGATACGCAGTATTTT.

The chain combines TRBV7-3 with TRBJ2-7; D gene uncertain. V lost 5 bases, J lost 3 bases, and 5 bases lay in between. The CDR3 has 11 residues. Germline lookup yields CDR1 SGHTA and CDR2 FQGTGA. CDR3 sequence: CASSPYYEQYF. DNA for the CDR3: TGTGCCAGCAGCCCGTACTACGAGCAGTACTTC.